The rows below give T cell receptor beta chains drawn from one sample of a study of PD-L1 blockade in urothelial cancer. The assay was immunoSEQ multiplex PCR, and TCRdb's table has in-frame clones only and misses some. This table has nearly 30,000 clones, 80% to 90% appearing once. Sequencing used PBMCs, obtained around atezolizumab (anti-PD-L1) treatment. The receptors derive from a man in his fifties or sixties with urothelial cancer. CDR3s include the opening cysteine and the closing phenylalanine or tryptophan. A D gene is named only where the DNA matches it firmly. A row's size may be missing; if present it is once, few, many or a size class.

v_call	j_call	clone_size	d_call	cdr3_nt	cdr3_aa
TRBV19	TRBJ1-2	NA	TRBD1	TGTGCCAGTAAAATGTCACAGGGGGCGGCTGGCTACACCTTC	CASKMSQGAAGYTF
TRBV30	TRBJ1-5	NA	NA	TGTGCCTGGAGTGTTTCCGGGTTTAGGCAGCCCCAGCATTTT	CAWSVSGFRQPQHF
TRBV7-3	TRBJ2-5	NA	TRBD2	TGTGCCAGCAGTCTGCGGGGGGAATACCAAGAGACCCAGTACTTC	CASSLRGEYQETQYF
TRBV29-1	TRBJ2-5	NA	TRBD2	TGCAGCGTTGAACCCAAGACTAGCGGGAGAGTCGAGGCAACCCAGTACTTC	CSVEPKTSGRVEATQYF
TRBV5-6	TRBJ2-1	NA	NA	TGTGCCAGCAGCTTCCCCATGGATAGCTTCTACAATGAGCAGTTCTTC	CASSFPMDSFYNEQFF
TRBV9	TRBJ2-2	NA	TRBD1	TGTGCCAGCAGCGGGGACAGCGTAAGTGGGGAGCTGTTTTTT	CASSGDSVSGELFF
TRBV6-5	TRBJ2-1	NA	TRBD1	TGTGCCAGCAGTTACTTAGGGGGCCACTACAATGAGCAGTTCTTC	CASSYLGGHYNEQFF
TRBV5-5	TRBJ2-7	NA	TRBD2	TGTGCCAGCAGCGGGGGGGACCGGGACGAGCAGTACTTC	CASSGGDRDEQYF
TRBV11-2	TRBJ2-3	NA	NA	TGTGCCAGCAGCTTAAAACGTTTCCGAGCGGAAAGCACAGATACGCAGTATTTT	CASSLKRFRAESTDTQYF
TRBV28	TRBJ2-3	NA	NA	TGTGCCAGCAGTGCAGGGCTGAATACGCAGTATTTT	CASSAGLNTQYF
TRBV5-1	TRBJ2-5	NA	TRBD2	TGCGCCAGCAGCTCGGGACTAGCGGAGGGAGAGACCCAGTACTTC	CASSSGLAEGETQYF
TRBV5-1	TRBJ1-2	NA	TRBD1	TGCGCCAGCAGATTTGGACAGGGCTCTTTCTATGGCTACACCTTC	CASRFGQGSFYGYTF
TRBV6-1	TRBJ2-7	NA	NA	TGTGCCAGCAGCGCTAGTTACACCTACGAGCAGTACTTC	CASSASYTYEQYF
TRBV7-2	TRBJ1-1	NA	NA	TGTGCCAGCAGCCGGGACTCGGGTTCGAACACTGAAGCTTTCTTT	CASSRDSGSNTEAFF
TRBV5-4	TRBJ2-3	NA	TRBD2	TGTGCCAGCAGCTTGGGTTCGAGCCTAGCGGGGGGCACTAGGGATACGCAGTATTTT	CASSLGSSLAGGTRDTQYF
TRBV27	TRBJ2-2	few	NA	TGTGCCACATTCTGGGGGGGCGCGCACACCGGGGAGCTGTTTTTT	CATFWGGAHTGELFF
TRBV13	TRBJ2-5	once	NA	TGTGCCAGCAGCAAAGGGCATCGACGGGAGAACCAAGAGACCCAGTACTTC	CASSKGHRRENQETQYF
TRBV7-9	TRBJ2-5	NA	NA	TGTGCCAGCAACCTGGACAGCTTCTTCCATGGGACCCAGTACTTC	CASNLDSFFHGTQYF
TRBV7-8	TRBJ2-7	NA	TRBD2	TGTGCCAGCAGCACACAAAGCGGGAACTTTGTCTACGAGCAGTACTTC	CASSTQSGNFVYEQYF
TRBV10-2	TRBJ1-5	NA	TRBD1	TGCGCCTGCGGACAGGGGGCCTTTCAGCCCCAGCATTTT	CACGQGAFQPQHF
TRBV4-3	TRBJ2-1	NA	TRBD2	TGCGCCAGCAGCCAAGAACTAGCGGTTTACAATGAGCAGTTCTTC	CASSQELAVYNEQFF
TRBV14	TRBJ2-2	NA	NA	TGTGCCAGCAGCCAAGTTACAGGGTGGTCCGGGGAGCTGTTTTTT	CASSQVTGWSGELFF
TRBV9	TRBJ2-3	NA	NA	TGTGCCAGCAGCGCCTTCTGGCGGGGCAACACAGATACGCAGTATTTT	CASSAFWRGNTDTQYF
TRBV29-1	TRBJ2-3	NA	TRBD2	TGCAGCGTTGAAGGAGGGACTAGCGTCACAGATACGCAGTATTTT	CSVEGGTSVTDTQYF
TRBV18	TRBJ2-3	NA	NA	TGTGCCAGCTCACCAGAGGGGGGGGGCCTGTACGGTACGCAGTATTTT	CASSPEGGGLYGTQYF
TRBV7-6	TRBJ1-6	once	NA	TGTGCCAGCAGCCCAGCCTGGGGCAGCCCGAATTCACCCCTCCACTTT	CASSPAWGSPNSPLHF
TRBV5-1	TRBJ2-5	NA	NA	TGCGCCAGCAGCTTGACGGGAGTAGTTGGAGTTGGAGAGACCCAGTACTTC	CASSLTGVVGVGETQYF
TRBV6-1	TRBJ1-6	NA	NA	TGTGCCAGCAACCAGGGAGGTAATTCACCCCTCCACTTT	CASNQGGNSPLHF
TRBV7-9	TRBJ1-1	NA	TRBD1	TGTGCCAGCAGCCCCAGAGACAGGGGGAGCACTGAAGCTTTCTTT	CASSPRDRGSTEAFF
TRBV19	TRBJ2-1	NA	TRBD1	TGTGCCAGCGGACAGGGAGTATCCTACAATGAGCAGTTCTTC	CASGQGVSYNEQFF
TRBV19	TRBJ1-6	once	NA	TGTGCCAGTAGTCCACGGGAGAGTTATAATTCACCCCTCCACTTT	CASSPRESYNSPLHF
TRBV30	TRBJ1-4	NA	NA	TGTGCCTGGAGTGGATTCGGACAGCCGAATGAAAAACTGTTTTTT	CAWSGFGQPNEKLFF
TRBV2	TRBJ1-5	NA	TRBD1	TGTGCCAGCAGCAAGTTACAGGGGGAGAATCAGCCCCAGCATTTT	CASSKLQGENQPQHF
TRBV5-4	TRBJ2-3	NA	TRBD2	TGTGCCACCCAACCCCTCAGCGGGGTACACATAAGCACAGATACGCAGTATTTT	CATQPLSGVHISTDTQYF
TRBV28	TRBJ1-1	NA	NA	TGTGCCAGCAGTCCACAGGGCAGCGGCACTGAAGCTTTCTTT	CASSPQGSGTEAFF
TRBV5-6	TRBJ2-4	few	NA	TGTGCCAGCAGCCGTAAGGGAGGATCCTTAGCCAAAAACATTCAGTACTTC	CASSRKGGSLAKNIQYF
TRBV27	TRBJ1-6	NA	NA	TGTGCCAGGAGGCATAATTCACCCCTCCACTTT	CARRHNSPLHF
TRBV6-5	TRBJ1-5	NA	NA	TGTGCCAGCAGGCAGGGTCTTCAGCCCCAGCATTTT	CASRQGLQPQHF
TRBV5-1	TRBJ2-7	NA	NA	TGCGCCAGCCGGGTTCTTAGCTCCTACGAGCAGTACTTC	CASRVLSSYEQYF
TRBV27	TRBJ2-5	NA	NA	TGTGCCAGCAGGGGCGCGTCGGCCCAGTACTTC	CASRGASAQYF
TRBV11-2	TRBJ1-5	few	NA	TGTGCCAGCAGCTTATCTCGCAGTCAGCCCCAGCATTTT	CASSLSRSQPQHF
TRBV27	TRBJ1-5	NA	TRBD1	TGTGCCAGCAGTCGACAGGGGCGTAGCAATCAGCCCCAGCATTTT	CASSRQGRSNQPQHF
TRBV10-3	TRBJ1-2	NA	NA	TGTGCCACCGCACAGGTATCCCCTTATGGCTACACCTTC	CATAQVSPYGYTF
TRBV7-9	TRBJ2-7	NA	NA	TGTGCCAGCAGCCGTACGGACAGTTTTAGCTCCTACGAGCAGTACTTC	CASSRTDSFSSYEQYF
TRBV30	TRBJ2-3	NA	TRBD1	TGTGCCTGGAGTTTTCGGACAGGGCGCACAGATACGCAGTATTTT	CAWSFRTGRTDTQYF